The present TCR beta chain was sequenced within a study of T cells in Graves' hyperthyroidism and ophthalmopathy. Findings and caveats of the study: Most thyroid clonotypes that were expanded above 0.001 also turned up in blood. Using 13 V-J features, a model discriminated ophthalmopathy from stable hyperthyroidism.

Patients counted as stable if ophthalmopathy did not develop within 18 months. Researchers barred patients who had uncontrolled infection, other autoimmune disease, pregnancy or lactation. The CDR3 covers 16 residues. CDR1 WSHSY and CDR2 SAAADI come from the germline V gene. J lost 0 bases, V lost 4 bases, and 5 bases had no gene match. A note on this clonotype: As yet, its antigen is unknown.

Researchers took RNA transcripts and amplified the TCR beta CDR3 regions from them. A set of HTBI primers served as the primers for a first-round RT-PCR of the TCR CDR3. TCRdb passed the multiplex PCR reads through MiXCR, listing each CDR3 protein once. The data contain about 620,000 distinct CDR3 sequences, about 16% of them seen just once; the ten biggest clones take up 3.5% to 4%. Sequencing was performed on blood. The J gene is TRBJ2-2, the V gene TRBV10-2; 7 nucleotides line up with TRBD1. This TCR was recovered from a young woman with Graves' hyperthyroidism. CDR3 nucleotide sequence: TGCGCCAGCAGTGGGGTAGGGGGCGCGAACACCGGGGAGCTGTTTTTT. It specifies CASSGVGGANTGELFF.